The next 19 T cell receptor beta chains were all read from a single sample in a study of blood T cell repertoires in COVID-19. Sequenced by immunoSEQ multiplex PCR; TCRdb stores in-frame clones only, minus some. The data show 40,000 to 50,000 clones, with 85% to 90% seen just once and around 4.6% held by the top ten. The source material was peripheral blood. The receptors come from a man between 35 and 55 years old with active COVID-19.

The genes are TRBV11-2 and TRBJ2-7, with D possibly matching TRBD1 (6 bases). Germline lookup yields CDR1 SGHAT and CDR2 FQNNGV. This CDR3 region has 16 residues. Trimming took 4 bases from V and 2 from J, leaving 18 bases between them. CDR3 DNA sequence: TGTGCCAGCAGCTCCGGCACCGGGACACCCACCTACGAGCAGTACTTC. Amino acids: CASSSGTGTPTYEQYF.

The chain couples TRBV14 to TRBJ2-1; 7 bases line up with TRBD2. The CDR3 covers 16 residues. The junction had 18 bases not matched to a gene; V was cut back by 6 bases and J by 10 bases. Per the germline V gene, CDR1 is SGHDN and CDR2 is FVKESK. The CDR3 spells CASSEPGRVTGGEQFF. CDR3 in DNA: TGTGCCAGCAGTGAGCCGGGGAGGGTCACGGGCGGCGAGCAGTTCTTC.

The CDR3: CASSPRTGRDTEAFF. The CDR3 nucleotides read TGTGCCAGCTCACCGCGGACAGGGAGGGACACTGAAGCTTTCTTT. The chain combines TRBV18 with TRBJ1-1, with TRBD1 identical over 8 bases. CDR3 length: 15 residues. CDR1 and CDR2 from the germline V gene are KGHSH and LQKENI. V gave up 3 bases and J gave up 3 bases; unmatched junction bases: 6.

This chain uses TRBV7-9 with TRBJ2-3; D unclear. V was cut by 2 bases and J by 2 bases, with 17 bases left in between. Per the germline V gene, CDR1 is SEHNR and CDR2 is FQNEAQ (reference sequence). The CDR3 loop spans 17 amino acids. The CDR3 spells CASSLNIASAATDTQYF. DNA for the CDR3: TGTGCCAGCAGCTTAAATATTGCGAGTGCGGCCACAGATACGCAGTATTTT. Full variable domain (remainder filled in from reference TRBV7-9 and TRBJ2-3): DTGVSQNPRHKITKRGQNVTFRCDPISEHNRLYWYRQTLGQGPEFLTYFQNEAQLEKSRLLSDRFSAERPKGSFSTLEIQRTEQGDSAMYLCASSLNIASAATDTQYFGPGTRLTVL.

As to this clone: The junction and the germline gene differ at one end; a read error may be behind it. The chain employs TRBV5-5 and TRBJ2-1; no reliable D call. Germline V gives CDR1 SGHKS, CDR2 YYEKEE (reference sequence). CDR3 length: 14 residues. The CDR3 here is CASTLGSSVNEQFF. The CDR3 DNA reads TGTGCCAGCACCTTGGGGTCTTCGGTCAATGAGCAGTTCTTC. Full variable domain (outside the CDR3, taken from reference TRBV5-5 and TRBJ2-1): DAGVTQSPTHLIKTRGQQVTLRCSPISGHKSVSWYQQVLGQGPQFIFQYYEKEERGRGNFPDRFSARQFPNYSSELNVNALLLGDSALYLCASTLGSSVNEQFFGPGTRLTVL.

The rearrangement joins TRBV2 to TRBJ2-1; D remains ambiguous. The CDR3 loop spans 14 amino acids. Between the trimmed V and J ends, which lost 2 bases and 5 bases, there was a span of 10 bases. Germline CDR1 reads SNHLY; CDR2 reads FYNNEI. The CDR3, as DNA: TGTGCCAGCAGTGAAACTAACGGAAACAATGAGCAGTTCTTC. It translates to CASSETNGNNEQFF. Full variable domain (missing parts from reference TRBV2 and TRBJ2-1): EPEVTQTPSHQVTQMGQEVILRCVPISNHLYFYWYRQILGQKVEFLVSFYNNEISEKSEIFDDQFSVERPDGSNFTLKIRSTKLEDSAMYFCASSETNGNNEQFFGPGTRLTVL.

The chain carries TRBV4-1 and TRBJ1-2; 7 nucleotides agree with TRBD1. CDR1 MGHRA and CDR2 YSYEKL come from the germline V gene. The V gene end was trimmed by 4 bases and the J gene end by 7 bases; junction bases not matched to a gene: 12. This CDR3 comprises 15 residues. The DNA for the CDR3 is TGCGCCAGCAGCCCGGGGAAGGGGGCGTTTGGTGGCTACACCTTC. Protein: CASSPGKGAFGGYTF.

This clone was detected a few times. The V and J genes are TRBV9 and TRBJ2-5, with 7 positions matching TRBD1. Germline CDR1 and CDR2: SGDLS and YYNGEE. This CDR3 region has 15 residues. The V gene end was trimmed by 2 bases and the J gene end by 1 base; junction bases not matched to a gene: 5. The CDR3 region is CASSVAQGFQETQYF. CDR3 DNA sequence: TGTGCCAGCAGCGTCGCACAGGGGTTCCAAGAGACCCAGTACTTC.

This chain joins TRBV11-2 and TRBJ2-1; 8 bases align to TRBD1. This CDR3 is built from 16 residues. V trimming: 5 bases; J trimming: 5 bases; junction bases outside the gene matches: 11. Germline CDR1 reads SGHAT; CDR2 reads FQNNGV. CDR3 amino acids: CASSPIRGQVNNEQFF. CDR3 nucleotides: TGTGCCAGCAGCCCGATACGGGGACAGGTAAACAATGAGCAGTTCTTC. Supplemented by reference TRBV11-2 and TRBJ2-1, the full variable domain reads EAGVAQSPRYKIIEKRQSVAFWCNPISGHATLYWYQQILGQGPKLLIQFQNNGVVDDSQLPKDRFSAERLKGVDSTLKIQPAKLEDSAVYLCASSPIRGQVNNEQFFGPGTRLTVL.

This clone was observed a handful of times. As DNA, the CDR3 is TGCGCCAGCAGCTTGGGGAGGGACAGGGCACGCGAGCAGTACTTC. Protein sequence: CASSLGRDRAREQYF. V gene TRBV5-1 combines with J gene TRBJ2-7; 9 positions match TRBD1. The germline V gene encodes CDR1 SGHRS and CDR2 YFSETQ. Trimming removed 0 bases from V and 6 bases from J; junction bases left unmatched: 7. The CDR3 contains 15 residues. Variable domain in full (rest from reference TRBV5-1 and TRBJ2-7): KAGVTQTPRYLIKTRGQQVTLSCSPISGHRSVSWYQQTPGQGLQFLFEYFSETQRNKGNFPGRFSGRQFSNSRSEMNVSTLELGDSALYLCASSLGRDRAREQYFGPGTRLTVT.

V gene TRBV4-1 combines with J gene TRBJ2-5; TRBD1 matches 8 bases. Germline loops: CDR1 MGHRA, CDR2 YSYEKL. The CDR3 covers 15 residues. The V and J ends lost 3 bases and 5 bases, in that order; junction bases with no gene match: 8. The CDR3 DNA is TGCGCCAGCAGCCAGGATCAGGGGGCCGGGGAGACCCAGTACTTC. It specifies CASSQDQGAGETQYF.

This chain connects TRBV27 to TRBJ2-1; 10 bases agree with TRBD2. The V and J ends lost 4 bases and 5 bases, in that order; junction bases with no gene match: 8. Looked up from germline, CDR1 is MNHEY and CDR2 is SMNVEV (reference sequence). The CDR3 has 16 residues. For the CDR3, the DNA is TGTGCCAGCAGTTCGAGAAGCGGGAGGGCCGACAATGAGCAGTTCTTC. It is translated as CASSSRSGRADNEQFF.

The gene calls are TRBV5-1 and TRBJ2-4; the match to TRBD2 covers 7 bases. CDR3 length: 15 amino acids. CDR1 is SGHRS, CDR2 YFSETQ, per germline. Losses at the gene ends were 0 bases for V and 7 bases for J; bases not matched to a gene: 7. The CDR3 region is CASSLAWQGGNIQYF. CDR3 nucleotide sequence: TGCGCCAGCAGCTTGGCCTGGCAGGGAGGGAACATTCAGTACTTC.

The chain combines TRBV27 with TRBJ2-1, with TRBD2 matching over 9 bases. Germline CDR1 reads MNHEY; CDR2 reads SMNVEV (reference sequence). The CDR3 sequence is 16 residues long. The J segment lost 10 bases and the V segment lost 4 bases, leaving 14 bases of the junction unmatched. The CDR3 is CASSSRGAGGPWEQFF. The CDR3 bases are TGTGCCAGCAGTTCCCGAGGGGCGGGAGGGCCCTGGGAGCAGTTCTTC.

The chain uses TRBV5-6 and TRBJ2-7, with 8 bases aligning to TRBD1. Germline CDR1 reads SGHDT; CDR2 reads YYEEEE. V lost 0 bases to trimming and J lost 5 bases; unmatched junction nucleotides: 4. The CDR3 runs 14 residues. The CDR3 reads CASSLGAGGNEQYF. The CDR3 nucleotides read TGTGCCAGCAGCTTGGGTGCAGGGGGCAACGAGCAGTACTTC. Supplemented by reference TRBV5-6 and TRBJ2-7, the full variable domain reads DAGVTQSPTHLIKTRGQQVTLRCSPKSGHDTVSWYQQALGQGPQFIFQYYEEEERQRGNFPDRFSGHQFPNYSSELNVNALLLGDSALYLCASSLGAGGNEQYFGPGTRLTVT.

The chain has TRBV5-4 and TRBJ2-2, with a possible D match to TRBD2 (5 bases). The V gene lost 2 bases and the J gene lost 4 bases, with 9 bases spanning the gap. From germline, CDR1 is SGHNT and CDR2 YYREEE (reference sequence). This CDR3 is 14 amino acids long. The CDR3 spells CASSFGVATGELFF. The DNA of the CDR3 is TGTGCCAGCAGCTTCGGGGTGGCCACCGGGGAGCTGTTTTTT.

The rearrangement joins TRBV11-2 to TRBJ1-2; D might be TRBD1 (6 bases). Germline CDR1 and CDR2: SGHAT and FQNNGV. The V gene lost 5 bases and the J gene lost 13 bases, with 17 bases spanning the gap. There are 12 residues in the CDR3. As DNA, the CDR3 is TGTGCCAGCAGCCTCCAGGGGCGTGTGGGCACCTTC. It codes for CASSLQGRVGTF.

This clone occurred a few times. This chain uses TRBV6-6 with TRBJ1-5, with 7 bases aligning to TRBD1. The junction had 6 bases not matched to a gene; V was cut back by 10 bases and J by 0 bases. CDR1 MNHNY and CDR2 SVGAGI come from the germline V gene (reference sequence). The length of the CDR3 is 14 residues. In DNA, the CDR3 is TGTGCCACTACGCAGGGGGATAGCAATCAGCCCCAGCATTTT. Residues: CATTQGDSNQPQHF.

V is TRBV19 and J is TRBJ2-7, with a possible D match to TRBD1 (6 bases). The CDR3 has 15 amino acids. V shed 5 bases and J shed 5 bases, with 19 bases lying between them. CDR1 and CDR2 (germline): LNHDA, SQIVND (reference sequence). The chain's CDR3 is CASSPSQGMSHEQYF. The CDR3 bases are TGTGCCAGTAGTCCGTCACAGGGAATGAGCCACGAGCAGTACTTC.